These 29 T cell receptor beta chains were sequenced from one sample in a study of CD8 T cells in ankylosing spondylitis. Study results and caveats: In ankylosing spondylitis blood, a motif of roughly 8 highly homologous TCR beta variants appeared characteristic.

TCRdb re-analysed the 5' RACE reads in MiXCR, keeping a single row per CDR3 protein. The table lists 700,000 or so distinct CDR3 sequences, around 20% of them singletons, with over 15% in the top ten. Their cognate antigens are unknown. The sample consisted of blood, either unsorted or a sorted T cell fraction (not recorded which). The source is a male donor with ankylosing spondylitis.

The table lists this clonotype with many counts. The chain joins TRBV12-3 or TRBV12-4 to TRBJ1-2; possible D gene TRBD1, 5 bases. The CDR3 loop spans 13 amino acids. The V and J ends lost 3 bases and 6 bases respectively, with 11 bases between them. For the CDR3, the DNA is TGTGCCAGCAGTTTTTGGGGGGAGGATGGCTACACCTTC. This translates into CASSFWGEDGYTF.

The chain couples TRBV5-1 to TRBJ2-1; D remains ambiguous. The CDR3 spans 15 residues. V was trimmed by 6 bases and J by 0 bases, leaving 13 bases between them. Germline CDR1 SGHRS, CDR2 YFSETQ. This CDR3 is CASILGPASYNEQFF. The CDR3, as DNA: TGCGCCAGCATCCTAGGGCCCGCCTCCTACAATGAGCAGTTCTTC.

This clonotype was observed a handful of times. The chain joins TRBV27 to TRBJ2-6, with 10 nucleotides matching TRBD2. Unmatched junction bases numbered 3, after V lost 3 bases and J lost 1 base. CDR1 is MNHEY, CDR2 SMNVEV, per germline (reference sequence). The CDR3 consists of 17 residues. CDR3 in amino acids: CASSLVLAGSGANVLTF. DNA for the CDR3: TGTGCCAGCAGTTTGGTACTAGCGGGATCTGGGGCCAACGTCCTGACTTTC. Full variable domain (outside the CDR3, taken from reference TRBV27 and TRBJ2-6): EAQVTQNPRYLITVTGKKLTVTCSQNMNHEYMSWYRQDPGLGLRQIYYSMNVEVTDKGDVPEGYKVSRKEKRNFPLILESPSPNQTSLYFCASSLVLAGSGANVLTFGAGSRLTVL.

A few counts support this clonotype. CDR3 DNA: TGTGCCAGCAGTGAAAAAGCGGGGGACACCGGGGAGCTGTTTTTT. This translates into CASSEKAGDTGELFF. This sequence joins TRBV6-1 and TRBJ2-2, with 8 bases lining up with TRBD2. The CDR3 consists of 15 residues. CDR1 is MNHNS and CDR2 is SASEGT in the germline V gene. The J segment lost 3 bases and the V segment lost 2 bases, leaving 2 bases of the junction unmatched.

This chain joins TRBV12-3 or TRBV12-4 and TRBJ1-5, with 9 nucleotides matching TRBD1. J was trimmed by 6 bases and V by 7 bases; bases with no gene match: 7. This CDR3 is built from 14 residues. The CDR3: CASTQGTGFQPQHF. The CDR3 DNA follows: TGTGCCAGCACCCAAGGGACAGGGTTTCAGCCCCAGCATTTT.

CDR3 in DNA: TGTGCCAGCAGCCAAGATTTCACAGGACCTAACTATGGCTACACCTTC. Translation gives CASSQDFTGPNYGYTF. J is TRBJ1-2 and V is TRBV4-2; TRBD1 might be the D (5 bases). Germline V gene data show CDR1 as LGHNA and CDR2 as YNFKEQ. The CDR3 loop spans 16 amino acids. V lost 0 bases to trimming and J lost 0 bases, with 11 bases between them.

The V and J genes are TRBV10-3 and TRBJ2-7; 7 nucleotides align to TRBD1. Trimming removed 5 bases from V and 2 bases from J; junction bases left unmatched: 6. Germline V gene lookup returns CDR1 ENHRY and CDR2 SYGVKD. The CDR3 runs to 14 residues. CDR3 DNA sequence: TGTGCCATCAGTAAGACAGGGTCCACCTACGAGCAGTACTTC. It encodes CAISKTGSTYEQYF.

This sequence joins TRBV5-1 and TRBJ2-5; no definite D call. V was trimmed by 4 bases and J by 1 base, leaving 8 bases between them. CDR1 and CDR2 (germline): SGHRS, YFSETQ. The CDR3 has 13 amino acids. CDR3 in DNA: TGCGCCAGCAGCGGATGGGGCCAAGAGACCCAGTACTTC. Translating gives CASSGWGQETQYF.

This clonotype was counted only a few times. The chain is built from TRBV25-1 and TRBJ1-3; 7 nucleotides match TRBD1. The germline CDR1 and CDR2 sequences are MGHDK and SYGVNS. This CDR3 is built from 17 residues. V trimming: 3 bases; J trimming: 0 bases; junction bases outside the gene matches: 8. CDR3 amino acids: CASSEGQPSGSGNTIYF. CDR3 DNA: TGTGCCAGCAGTGAGGGACAGCCTTCGGGCTCTGGAAACACCATATATTTT. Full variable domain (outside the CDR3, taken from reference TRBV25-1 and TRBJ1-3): EADIYQTPRYLVIGTGKKITLECSQTMGHDKMYWYQQDPGMELHLIHYSYGVNSTEKGDLSSESTVSRIRTEHFPLTLESARPSHTSQYLCASSEGQPSGSGNTIYFGEGSWLTVV.

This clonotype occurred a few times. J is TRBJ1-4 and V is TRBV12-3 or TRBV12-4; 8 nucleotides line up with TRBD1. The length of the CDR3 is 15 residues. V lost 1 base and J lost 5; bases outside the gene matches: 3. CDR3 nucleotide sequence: TGTGCCAGCAGTTTAGTGACAGGGGAAAATGAAAAACTGTTTTTT. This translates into CASSLVTGENEKLFF.

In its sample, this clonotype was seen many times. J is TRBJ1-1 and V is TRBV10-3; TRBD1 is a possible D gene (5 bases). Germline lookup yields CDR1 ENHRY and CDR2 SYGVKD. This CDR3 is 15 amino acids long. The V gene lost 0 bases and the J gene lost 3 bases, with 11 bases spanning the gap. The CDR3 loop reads CAISESIIRDTEAFF. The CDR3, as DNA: TGTGCCATCAGTGAGTCTATTATCAGGGACACTGAAGCTTTCTTT.

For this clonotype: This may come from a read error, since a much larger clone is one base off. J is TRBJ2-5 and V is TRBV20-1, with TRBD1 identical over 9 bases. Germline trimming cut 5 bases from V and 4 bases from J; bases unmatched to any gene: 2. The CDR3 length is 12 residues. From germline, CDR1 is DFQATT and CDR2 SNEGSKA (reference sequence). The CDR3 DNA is TGCAGTGCTGGGGACAGGGCAGAGACCCAGTACTTC. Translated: CSAGDRAETQYF.

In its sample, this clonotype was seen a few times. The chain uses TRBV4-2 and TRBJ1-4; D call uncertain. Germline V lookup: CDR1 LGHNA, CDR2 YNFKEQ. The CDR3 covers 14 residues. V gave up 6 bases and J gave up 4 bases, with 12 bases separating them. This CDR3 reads CASRGTQINEKLFF. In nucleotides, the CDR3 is TGTGCCAGCAGGGGTACACAGATTAATGAAAAACTGTTTTTT.

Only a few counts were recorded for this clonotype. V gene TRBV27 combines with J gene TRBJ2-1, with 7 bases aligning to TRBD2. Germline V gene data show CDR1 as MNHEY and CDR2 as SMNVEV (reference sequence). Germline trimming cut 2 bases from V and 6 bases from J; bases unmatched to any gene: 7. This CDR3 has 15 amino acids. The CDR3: CASSLRGLVGNEQFF. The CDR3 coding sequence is TGTGCCAGCAGTTTACGAGGACTAGTAGGCAATGAGCAGTTCTTC.

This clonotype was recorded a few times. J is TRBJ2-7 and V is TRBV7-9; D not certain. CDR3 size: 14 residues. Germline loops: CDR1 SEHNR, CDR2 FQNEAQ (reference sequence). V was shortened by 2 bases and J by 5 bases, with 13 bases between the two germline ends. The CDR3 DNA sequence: TGTGCCAGCAGCTTACCAGATACCTACGACGAGCAGTACTTC. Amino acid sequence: CASSLPDTYDEQYF.

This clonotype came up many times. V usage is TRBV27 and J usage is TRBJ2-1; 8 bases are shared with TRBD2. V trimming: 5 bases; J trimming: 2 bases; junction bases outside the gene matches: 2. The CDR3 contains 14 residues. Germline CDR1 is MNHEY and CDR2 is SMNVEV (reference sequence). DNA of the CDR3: TGTGCCAGCAGTAGCGGGGGCACCTACAATGAGCAGTTCTTC. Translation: CASSSGGTYNEQFF.

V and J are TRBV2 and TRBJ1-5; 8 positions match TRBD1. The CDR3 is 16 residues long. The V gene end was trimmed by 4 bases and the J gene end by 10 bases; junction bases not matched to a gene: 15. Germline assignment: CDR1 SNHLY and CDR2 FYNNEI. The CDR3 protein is CASSVGQGPSRGPQHF. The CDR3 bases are TGTGCCAGCAGTGTCGGACAGGGCCCTTCAAGGGGACCCCAGCATTTT. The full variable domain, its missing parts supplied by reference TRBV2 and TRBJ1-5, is EPEVTQTPSHQVTQMGQEVILRCVPISNHLYFYWYRQILGQKVEFLVSFYNNEISEKSEIFDDQFSVERPDGSNFTLKIRSTKLEDSAMYFCASSVGQGPSRGPQHFGDGTRLSIL.

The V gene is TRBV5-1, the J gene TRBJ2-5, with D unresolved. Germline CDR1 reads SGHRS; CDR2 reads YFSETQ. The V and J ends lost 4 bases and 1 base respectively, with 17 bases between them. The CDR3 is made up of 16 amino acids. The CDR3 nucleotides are TGCGCCAGCAGCCAAGACTCGACTTGGGCCCAAGAGACCCAGTACTTC. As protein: CASSQDSTWAQETQYF.

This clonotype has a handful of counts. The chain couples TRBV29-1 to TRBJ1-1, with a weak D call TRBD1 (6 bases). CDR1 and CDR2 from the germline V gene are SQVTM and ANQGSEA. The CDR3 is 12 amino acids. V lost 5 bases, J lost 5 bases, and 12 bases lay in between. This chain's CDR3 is CSVKPGETEAFF. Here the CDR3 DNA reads TGCAGCGTTAAACCAGGGGAAACTGAAGCTTTCTTT.

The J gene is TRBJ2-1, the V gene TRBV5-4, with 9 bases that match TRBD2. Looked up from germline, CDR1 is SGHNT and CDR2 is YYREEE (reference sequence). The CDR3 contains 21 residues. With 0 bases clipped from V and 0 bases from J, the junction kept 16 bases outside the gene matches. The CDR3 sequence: CASSLAPLAGGIMSSYNEQFF. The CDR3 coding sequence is TGTGCCAGCAGCTTGGCACCTTTGGCGGGAGGGATAATGAGCTCCTACAATGAGCAGTTCTTC.

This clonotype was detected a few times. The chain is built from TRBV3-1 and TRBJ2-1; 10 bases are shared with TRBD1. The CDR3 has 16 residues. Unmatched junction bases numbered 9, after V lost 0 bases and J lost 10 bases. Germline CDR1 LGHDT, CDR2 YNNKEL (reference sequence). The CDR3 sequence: CASSQEDRGLDGEQFF. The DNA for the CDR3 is TGTGCCAGCAGCCAAGAAGACAGGGGGCTAGATGGCGAGCAGTTCTTC.

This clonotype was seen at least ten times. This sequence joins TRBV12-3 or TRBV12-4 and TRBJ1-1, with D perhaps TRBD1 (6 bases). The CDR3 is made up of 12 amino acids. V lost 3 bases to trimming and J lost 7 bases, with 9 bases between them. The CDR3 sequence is CASSLRGVEAFF. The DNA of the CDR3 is TGTGCCAGCAGTTTGAGGGGGGTTGAAGCTTTCTTT.

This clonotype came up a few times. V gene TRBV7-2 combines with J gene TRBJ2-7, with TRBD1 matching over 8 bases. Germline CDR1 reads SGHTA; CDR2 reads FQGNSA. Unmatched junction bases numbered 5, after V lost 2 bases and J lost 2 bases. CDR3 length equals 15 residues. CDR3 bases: TGTGCCAGCAGCTTACAGGGGGCGGCCCCCTACGAGCAGTACTTC. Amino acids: CASSLQGAAPYEQYF.

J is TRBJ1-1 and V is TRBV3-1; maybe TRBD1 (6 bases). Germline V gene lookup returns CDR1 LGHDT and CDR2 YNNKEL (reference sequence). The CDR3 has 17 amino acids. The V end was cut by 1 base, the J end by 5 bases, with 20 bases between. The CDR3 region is CASSQGPGGGAWTEAFF. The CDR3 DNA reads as TGTGCCAGCAGCCAAGGCCCTGGTGGGGGCGCCTGGACTGAAGCTTTCTTT.

CDR3 DNA: TGCGCCAGCAGCCAACCCTGGGACAGGGGGCTGGAGAAGACCCAGTACTTC. Its translation is CASSQPWDRGLEKTQYF. J is TRBJ2-5 and V is TRBV5-1; TRBD1 aligns across 12 bases. Unmatched junction bases numbered 13, after V lost 4 bases and J lost 6 bases. CDR1 SGHRS and CDR2 YFSETQ come from the germline V gene. The CDR3 is 17 residues long.

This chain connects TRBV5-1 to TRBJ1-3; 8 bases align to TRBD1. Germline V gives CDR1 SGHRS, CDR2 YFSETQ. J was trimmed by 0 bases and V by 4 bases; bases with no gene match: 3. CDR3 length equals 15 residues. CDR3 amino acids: CASSIQGASGNTIYF. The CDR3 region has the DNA TGCGCCAGCAGCATTCAGGGGGCCTCTGGAAACACCATATATTTT.

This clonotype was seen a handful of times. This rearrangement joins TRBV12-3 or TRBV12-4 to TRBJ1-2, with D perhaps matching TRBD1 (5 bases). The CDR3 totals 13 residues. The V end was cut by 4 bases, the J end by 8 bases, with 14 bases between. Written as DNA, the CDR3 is TGTGCCAGCAGTTCCCAACCGGGGGGAGGCTACACCTTC. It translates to CASSSQPGGGYTF.

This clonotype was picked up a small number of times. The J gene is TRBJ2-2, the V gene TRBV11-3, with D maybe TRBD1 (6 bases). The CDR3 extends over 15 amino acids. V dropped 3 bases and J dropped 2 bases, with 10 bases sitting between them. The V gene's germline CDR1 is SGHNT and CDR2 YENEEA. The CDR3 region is CASSFTGQNTGELFF. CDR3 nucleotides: TGTGCCAGCAGCTTCACAGGGCAAAACACCGGGGAGCTGTTTTTT.

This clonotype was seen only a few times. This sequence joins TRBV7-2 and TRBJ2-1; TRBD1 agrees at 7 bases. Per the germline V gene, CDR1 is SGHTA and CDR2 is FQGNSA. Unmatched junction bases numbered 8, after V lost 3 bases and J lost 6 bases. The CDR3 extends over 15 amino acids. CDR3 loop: CASSFDRDVVNEQFF. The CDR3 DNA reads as TGTGCCAGCAGCTTTGACAGGGATGTGGTCAATGAGCAGTTCTTC.